This T cell receptor beta chain came from a study of shared clonotypes between healthy human individuals. For the study at large: Per donor, CD8 memory used one plate, CD8 naive used two, CD4 memory used three and CD4 naive used three.

Study-wide points: Generation probability values for non-shared clonotypes were lower than those for clonotypes shared by all four donors.

Assay execution proceeded at the deep level. Assay: immunoSEQ multiplex PCR; the TCRdb copy retains only in-frame clones and omits some. The repertoire holds roughly 220,000 clones, with 60% to 80% as singletons. V gave up 8 bases and J gave up 6 bases, with 13 bases separating them. The CDR3 covers 12 residues. Germline loops: CDR1 MNHEY, CDR2 SMNVEV (reference sequence). As regards this clone: Its specificity is unknown.

Subsets obtained from CD4+ cells comprised CD45RA+ naive and CD45RA-negative memory cells. This rearrangement joins TRBV27 to TRBJ1-2; D uncertain. The receptor's source is a man younger than 40 in good health. Sequencing used memory CD4+ T cells sorted from blood. As to subset: CD45RA-negative fraction. DNA of the CDR3: TGTGCCAGCTTAATTCGTGGGAATGGCTACACCTTC. Translated: CASLIRGNGYTF.